The 27 T cell receptor beta chains presented below share a single source sample, sequenced in a study of spatial heterogeneity in lung cancer. Via MiXCR, TCRdb re-called the 5' RACE reads, giving one row per CDR3 protein. The sample lists fewer than 45,000 distinct CDR3 sequences, about 7% occurring once. Time point indicated: sample taken at primary tumor resection. The starting material was PBMCs, obtained at surgery. Every receptor here comes from a female donor with early-stage non-small cell lung cancer.

This clonotype occurred many times. The genes are TRBV18 and TRBJ1-2; D is unresolved. CDR1 is KGHSH, CDR2 LQKENI, per germline. The CDR3 covers 13 residues. V shed 2 bases and J shed 3 bases, with 7 bases lying between them. CDR3 nucleotide sequence: TGTGCCAGCTCACCAGGGGAGTACTATGGCTACACCTTC. Protein product: CASSPGEYYGYTF.

This sequence joins TRBV4-1 and TRBJ2-1; D could derive from TRBD1 or TRBD2 (5 bases each). This CDR3 contains 15 residues. CDR1 MGHRA and CDR2 YSYEKL come from the germline V gene. With 2 bases removed from V and 7 bases from J, the gap between germline ends came to 15 bases. CDR3 amino acids: CASSQLGPVSNEQFF. The CDR3 coding sequence is TGCGCCAGCAGCCAATTGGGACCCGTTTCGAATGAGCAGTTCTTC.

This clonotype was seen at least ten times. V usage is TRBV6-1 and J usage is TRBJ2-6; D possibly uses TRBD1 or TRBD2 (5 bases each). This CDR3 region has 21 residues. Trimming cost V 0 bases and J 0 bases, with 21 bases left between them. CDR1 is MNHNS and CDR2 is SASEGT in the germline V gene. The CDR3 region is CASSEAPGAQILISGANVLTF. The CDR3 region has the DNA TGTGCCAGCAGTGAAGCGCCCGGGGCTCAAATCCTTATCTCTGGGGCCAACGTCCTGACTTTC.

This clonotype was counted ten times or more. V and J are TRBV12-3 or TRBV12-4 and TRBJ2-1, with TRBD1 matching 10 bases. The CDR3 sequence is 15 residues long. With 7 bases clipped from V and 3 bases from J, the junction kept 6 bases outside the gene matches. The CDR3 coding sequence is TGTGCCAGCACCTCCGGGACAGGGGACTACAATGAGCAGTTCTTC. Its translation: CASTSGTGDYNEQFF.

This clonotype was counted a few times. This chain joins TRBV5-4 and TRBJ2-3, with D uncertain. Trimming stripped 1 base from V and 3 bases from J, with 3 bases between. The CDR3 totals 12 residues. The V gene's germline CDR1 is SGHNT and CDR2 YYREEE (reference sequence). The CDR3 DNA reads TGTGCCAGCAGCTTGCAAACAGATACGCAGTATTTT. Protein product: CASSLQTDTQYF.

Ten or more counts support this clonotype. The V and J genes are TRBV4-3 and TRBJ1-1; D perhaps matches TRBD1 (6 bases). Trimming took 6 bases from V and 0 from J, leaving 14 bases between them. Germline loops: CDR1 LGHNA, CDR2 YSLEER. CDR3 size: 15 residues. DNA for the CDR3: TGCGCCAGCAGTCTAGACAGGAACATGAACACTGAAGCTTTCTTT. Translation gives CASSLDRNMNTEAFF.

This chain uses TRBV20-1 with TRBJ2-5; TRBD2 is a possible D gene (7 bases). The CDR3 consists of 15 residues. The germline V gene has CDR1 DFQATT and CDR2 SNEGSKA (reference sequence). Trimming left V 3 bases short and J 3 bases short, with 17 bases between. CDR3 sequence reads: CSASLGGAREETQYF. The CDR3 DNA sequence: TGCAGTGCTAGTTTAGGGGGGGCGCGTGAAGAGACCCAGTACTTC.

This chain connects TRBV6-5 to TRBJ2-3; TRBD1 or TRBD2 may be the D gene (5 bases each). Germline loops: CDR1 MNHEY, CDR2 SVGAGI. V lost 0 bases to trimming and J lost 0 bases, with 10 bases between them. The CDR3 is made up of 16 amino acids. CDR3 in amino acids: CASSYSPGASTDTQYF. The DNA for the CDR3 is TGTGCCAGCAGTTACTCTCCCGGGGCAAGCACAGATACGCAGTATTTT.

Ten or more counts support this clonotype. The chain links TRBV12-3 or TRBV12-4 to TRBJ1-1, with 8 bases lining up with TRBD1. The CDR3 loop spans 14 amino acids. The V segment lost 3 bases and the J segment 5 bases; nucleotides outside the gene matches: 5. DNA for the CDR3: TGTGCCAGCAGTTTTCAGGGGGCGAGGACTGAAGCTTTCTTT. This codes for CASSFQGARTEAFF.

This chain joins TRBV4-1 and TRBJ2-3; TRBD2 matches 11 bases. CDR1 is MGHRA, CDR2 YSYEKL, per germline. Losses at the gene ends were 1 base for V and 6 bases for J; bases not matched to a gene: 15. The CDR3 has 19 residues. In DNA, the CDR3 is TGCGCCAGCAGCCAAGGACCCCCCACTAGCGGGGGTAGAAGGGATACGCAGTATTTT. This gives the protein CASSQGPPTSGGRRDTQYF.

This clonotype was seen only a few times. The chain uses TRBV7-9 and TRBJ2-7; either TRBD1 or TRBD2 may fit D (5 bases each). This CDR3 region has 13 residues. Germline V CDR1 and CDR2: SEHNR, FQNEAQ (reference sequence). V lost 3 bases, J lost 8 bases, and 14 bases lay in between. CDR3 protein: CASSLLSRGQQYF. CDR3 DNA: TGTGCCAGCAGCTTGCTCAGTCGGGGCCAGCAGTACTTC.

There are many counts of this clonotype. V and J are TRBV29-1 and TRBJ1-1; 7 nucleotides agree with TRBD1. This CDR3 spans 13 amino acids. The junction had 5 bases not matched to a gene; V was cut back by 6 bases and J by 1 base. Germline V gene sequence: CDR1 SQVTM, CDR2 ANQGSEA. The CDR3 loop reads CSVGTDKNTEAFF. CDR3 nucleotide sequence: TGCAGCGTGGGGACAGATAAGAACACTGAAGCTTTCTTT. Using reference TRBV29-1 and TRBJ1-1 for the parts outside the CDR3, the full variable domain is SAVISQKPSRDICQRGTSLTIQCQVDSQVTMMFWYRQQPGQSLTLIATANQGSEATYESGFVIDKFPISRPNLTFSTLTVSNMSPEDSSIYLCSVGTDKNTEAFFGQGTRLTVV.

This clonotype showed up many times. The J gene is TRBJ2-5, the V gene TRBV11-2; 9 bases line up with TRBD2. V dropped 4 bases and J dropped 1; count of bases not matched to a gene: 7. Germline CDR1 reads SGHAT; CDR2 reads FQNNGV. The CDR3 spans 16 residues. This CDR3 is CASSSRLADSQETQYF. DNA of the CDR3: TGTGCCAGCAGCTCCCGACTAGCGGATTCCCAAGAGACCCAGTACTTC.

This clonotype was seen many times. V gene TRBV6-5 combines with J gene TRBJ2-4; TRBD2 is a possible D gene (5 bases). Germline V CDR1 and CDR2: MNHEY, SVGAGI. The CDR3 is 15 residues long. Trimming pared 10 bases from V and 3 bases from J, leaving 19 bases between. The CDR3 nucleotides read TGTGCCACGGAGAAATCCGGGGTGGGCAAAAACATTCAGTACTTC. Its protein product is CATEKSGVGKNIQYF.

The sample holds a few counts of this clonotype. V is TRBV30 and J is TRBJ1-1; D possibly corresponds to TRBD1 (5 bases). CDR1 is GTSNPN, CDR2 SVGIG, per germline (reference sequence). Trimming took off 4 bases at V and 5 bases at J, with 14 bases between the two ends. The CDR3 length is 13 residues. Here the CDR3 DNA reads TGTGCCTGGATGACGGGGGGTTTTACTGAAGCTTTCTTT. Translated, it gives CAWMTGGFTEAFF. Full variable domain (rest looked up from reference TRBV30 and TRBJ1-1): SQTIHQWPATLVQPVGSPLSLECTVEGTSNPNLYWYRQAAGRGLQLLFYSVGIGQISSEVPQNLSASRPQDRQFILSSKKLLLSDSGFYLCAWMTGGFTEAFFGQGTRLTVV.

This clonotype was counted ten times or more. V usage is TRBV20-1 and J usage is TRBJ2-5, with a tentative D call TRBD1 (5 bases). This CDR3 comprises 13 residues. V lost 0 bases to trimming and J lost 6 bases, with 11 bases between them. Germline assignment: CDR1 DFQATT and CDR2 SNEGSKA (reference sequence). CDR3 sequence: CSARDPQGKTQYF. CDR3 nucleotide sequence: TGCAGTGCTAGAGATCCTCAGGGAAAGACCCAGTACTTC.

This clonotype has more than one count but fewer than ten. The chain links TRBV29-1 to TRBJ1-2; 7 positions agree with TRBD1. Unmatched junction bases numbered 13, after V lost 7 bases and J lost 2 bases. The CDR3 is 15 amino acids. Per germline, CDR1 SQVTM and CDR2 ANQGSEA. CDR3 protein: CSAGGEGARNYGYTF. In DNA form, the CDR3 reads TGCAGCGCCGGGGGTGAGGGGGCGCGAAACTATGGCTACACCTTC. The whole variable domain, filled in from reference TRBV29-1 and TRBJ1-2, reads SAVISQKPSRDICQRGTSLTIQCQVDSQVTMMFWYRQQPGQSLTLIATANQGSEATYESGFVIDKFPISRPNLTFSTLTVSNMSPEDSSIYLCSAGGEGARNYGYTFGSGTRLTVV.

This clonotype was picked up many times. The rearrangement links TRBV7-9 to TRBJ2-5; D ambiguous. Per the germline V gene, CDR1 is SEHNR and CDR2 is FQNEAQ (reference sequence). This CDR3 comprises 11 residues. V shed 6 bases and J shed 2 bases, with 4 bases lying between them. The CDR3 DNA is TGTGCCAGCAGTTATCAAGAGACCCAGTACTTC. Residues: CASSYQETQYF.

This clonotype was seen more than once but under ten times. The chain couples TRBV20-1 to TRBJ2-7; D remains ambiguous. The CDR3 consists of 14 residues. V shed 3 bases and J shed 0 bases, with 12 bases lying between them. Germline assignment: CDR1 DFQATT and CDR2 SNEGSKA (reference sequence). CDR3 residues: CSASPPLSSYEQYF. DNA for the CDR3: TGCAGTGCTAGTCCCCCACTAAGCTCCTACGAGCAGTACTTC.

This clonotype has only a few counts. V is TRBV7-8 and J is TRBJ2-5; D is perhaps TRBD1 (5 bases). In germline, CDR1 is SGHVS, CDR2 FQNEAQ. V dropped 1 base and J dropped 4 bases, with 19 bases sitting between them. The CDR3 extends over 17 amino acids. The CDR3 protein is CASSLVGAATLGETQYF. DNA for the CDR3: TGTGCCAGCAGCTTAGTAGGGGCCGCGACCCTAGGAGAGACCCAGTACTTC.

This clonotype occurred many times. The V gene is TRBV10-1, the J gene TRBJ2-1; D gene uncertain. CDR1 and CDR2 (germline): WNHNN, SYGVQD (reference sequence). With 0 bases removed from V and 12 bases from J, the gap between germline ends came to 12 bases. This CDR3 comprises 13 residues. Here the CDR3 DNA reads TGCGCCAGCAGTGAGTCCCTGGCAATGAGGCAGTTCTTC. Translating gives CASSESLAMRQFF.

This clonotype has a handful of counts. CDR3 sequence: CASRRTGEETQYF. CDR3 DNA sequence: TGTGCCAGTAGGAGGACAGGGGAAGAGACCCAGTACTTC. This chain joins TRBV19 and TRBJ2-5, with 9 bases that match TRBD1. The CDR3 contains 13 residues. Germline V gene lookup returns CDR1 LNHDA and CDR2 SQIVND (reference sequence). V lost 6 bases, J lost 3 bases, and 2 bases stayed unmatched.

The sample holds many counts of this clonotype. The chain is built from TRBV5-1 and TRBJ2-1; TRBD1 aligns across 8 bases. J lost 9 bases, V lost 3 bases, and 14 bases had no gene match. The CDR3 extends over 16 amino acids. Per germline, CDR1 SGHRS and CDR2 YFSETQ. DNA for the CDR3: TGCGCCAGCAGCTCTACTAGACAGGGGACGGGATTTGAGCAGTTCTTC. Protein: CASSSTRQGTGFEQFF.

The table lists this clonotype with many counts. The rearrangement joins TRBV20-1 to TRBJ1-5; the D gene is possibly TRBD1 (5 bases). Germline V gene data show CDR1 as DFQATT and CDR2 as SNEGSKA (reference sequence). This CDR3 contains 14 residues. The V gene lost 3 bases and the J gene lost 0 bases, with 9 bases spanning the gap. The CDR3 bases are TGCAGTGCTAGTCAGGGTAATAGCAATCAGCCCCAGCATTTT. It codes for CSASQGNSNQPQHF.

The gene calls are TRBV10-3 and TRBJ2-2; D is unclear. CDR3 length: 11 residues. CDR1 is ENHRY, CDR2 SYGVKD, per germline. V dropped 3 bases and J dropped 9 bases, with 5 bases sitting between them. The CDR3 protein is CAISDIRELFF. The CDR3 nucleotides are TGTGCCATCAGTGATATAAGGGAGCTGTTTTTT.

This chain joins TRBV29-1 and TRBJ2-7; 9 bases are shared with TRBD1. Germline-derived CDR1 and CDR2 are SQVTM and ANQGSEA. V lost 4 bases, J lost 4 bases, and 2 bases stayed unmatched. This CDR3 comprises 12 residues. CDR3 sequence: CSVVTGGYEQYF. Written as DNA, the CDR3 is TGCAGCGTTGTGACAGGGGGGTACGAGCAGTACTTC.

The chain is built from TRBV4-1 and TRBJ2-5; no firm D call. This CDR3 is 13 amino acids long. Germline-derived CDR1 and CDR2 are MGHRA and YSYEKL. V lost 2 bases and J 0 bases, leaving 4 bases between the germline ends. Here the CDR3 reads CASSQRNQETQYF. The CDR3 DNA reads TGCGCCAGCAGCCAAAGAAACCAAGAGACCCAGTACTTC.